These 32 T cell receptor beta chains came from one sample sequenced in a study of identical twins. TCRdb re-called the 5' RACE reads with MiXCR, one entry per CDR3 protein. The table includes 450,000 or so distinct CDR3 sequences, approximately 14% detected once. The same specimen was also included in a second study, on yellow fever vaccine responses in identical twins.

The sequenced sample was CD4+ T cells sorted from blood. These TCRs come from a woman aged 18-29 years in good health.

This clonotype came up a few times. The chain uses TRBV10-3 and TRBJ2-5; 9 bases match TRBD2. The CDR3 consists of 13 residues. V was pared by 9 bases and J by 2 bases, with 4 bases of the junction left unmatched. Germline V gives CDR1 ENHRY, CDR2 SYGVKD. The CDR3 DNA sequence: TGTGCCATTAGCGGGAGCCCACAAGAGACCCAGTACTTC. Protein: CAISGSPQETQYF.

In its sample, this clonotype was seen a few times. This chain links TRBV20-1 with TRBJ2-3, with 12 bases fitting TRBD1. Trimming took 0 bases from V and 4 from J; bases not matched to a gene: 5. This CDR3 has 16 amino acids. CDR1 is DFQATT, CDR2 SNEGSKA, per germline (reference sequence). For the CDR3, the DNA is TGCAGTGCTAGAGATCTTGGGACAGGGGGCTCAGATACGCAGTATTTT. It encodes CSARDLGTGGSDTQYF.

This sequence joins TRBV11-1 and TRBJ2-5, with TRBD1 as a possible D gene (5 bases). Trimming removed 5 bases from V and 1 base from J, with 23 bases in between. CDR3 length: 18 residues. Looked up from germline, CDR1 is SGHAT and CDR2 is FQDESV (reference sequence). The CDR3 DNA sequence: TGTGCCAGCAGCCGCCGATTGAGCCCCCAGGGCACCCAAGAGACCCAGTACTTC. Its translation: CASSRRLSPQGTQETQYF.

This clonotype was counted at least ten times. CDR3 protein: CSAFGLAYNEQFF. CDR3 nucleotide sequence: TGCAGTGCCTTCGGACTAGCCTACAATGAGCAGTTCTTC. The gene calls are TRBV20-1 and TRBJ2-1, with TRBD2 identical over 7 bases. The CDR3 contains 13 residues. Per the germline V gene, CDR1 is DFQATT and CDR2 is SNEGSKA (reference sequence). V gave up 6 bases and J gave up 2 bases; unmatched junction bases: 4.

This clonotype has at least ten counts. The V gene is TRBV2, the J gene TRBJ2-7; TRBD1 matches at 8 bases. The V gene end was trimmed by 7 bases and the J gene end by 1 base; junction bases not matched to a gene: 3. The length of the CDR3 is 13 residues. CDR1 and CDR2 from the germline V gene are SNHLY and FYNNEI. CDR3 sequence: CASTGTGSYEQYF. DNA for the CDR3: TGTGCCAGCACCGGGACAGGATCCTACGAGCAGTACTTC.

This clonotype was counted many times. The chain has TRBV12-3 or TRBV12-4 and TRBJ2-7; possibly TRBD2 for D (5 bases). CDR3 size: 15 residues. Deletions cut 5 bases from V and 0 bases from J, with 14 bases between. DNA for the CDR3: TGTGCCAGCAGTCCCGGGAAGGCGGCCTCCTACGAGCAGTACTTC. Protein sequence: CASSPGKAASYEQYF.

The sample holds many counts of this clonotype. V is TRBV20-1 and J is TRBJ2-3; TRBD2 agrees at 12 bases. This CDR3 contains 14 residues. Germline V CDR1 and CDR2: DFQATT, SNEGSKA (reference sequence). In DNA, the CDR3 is TGCAGCGCCCGACTAGCGGGGGGCACAGATACGCAGTATTTT. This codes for CSARLAGGTDTQYF.

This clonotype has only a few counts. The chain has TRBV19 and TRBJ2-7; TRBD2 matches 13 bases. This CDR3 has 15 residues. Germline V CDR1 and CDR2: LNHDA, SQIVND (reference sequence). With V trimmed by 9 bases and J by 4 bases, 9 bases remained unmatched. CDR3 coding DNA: TGTGCCAGCAAACGTGGGACTAGCGGGGCGTACGAGCAGTACTTC. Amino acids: CASKRGTSGAYEQYF.

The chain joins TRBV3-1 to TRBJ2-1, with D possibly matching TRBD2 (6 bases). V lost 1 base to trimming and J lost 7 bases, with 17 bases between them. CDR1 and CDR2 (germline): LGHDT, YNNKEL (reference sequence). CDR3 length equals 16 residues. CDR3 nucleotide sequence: TGTGCCAGCAGCCAAGTGCCGGGAACAGGAGGGAATGAGCAGTTCTTC. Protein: CASSQVPGTGGNEQFF.

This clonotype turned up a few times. The CDR3: CASKAGQESYEQYF. The CDR3 DNA reads as TGCGCCAGCAAGGCGGGACAGGAGAGCTACGAGCAGTACTTC. The V call is TRBV5-1, the J call TRBJ2-7, with TRBD1 matching 8 bases. The CDR3 loop spans 14 amino acids. The V gene's germline CDR1 is SGHRS and CDR2 YFSETQ. J lost 3 bases, V lost 6 bases, and 8 bases had no gene match.

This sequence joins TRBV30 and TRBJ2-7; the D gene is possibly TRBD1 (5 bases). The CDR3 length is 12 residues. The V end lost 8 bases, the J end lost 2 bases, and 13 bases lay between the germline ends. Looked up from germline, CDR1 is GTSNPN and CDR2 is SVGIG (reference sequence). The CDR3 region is CALGQIAYEQYF. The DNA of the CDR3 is TGTGCCCTGGGGCAGATCGCCTACGAGCAGTACTTC.

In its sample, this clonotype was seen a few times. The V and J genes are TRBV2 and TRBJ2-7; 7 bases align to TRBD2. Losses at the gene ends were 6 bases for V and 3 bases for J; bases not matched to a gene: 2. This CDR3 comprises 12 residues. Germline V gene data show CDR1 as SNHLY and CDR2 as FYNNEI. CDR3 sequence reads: CASRSGGYEQYF. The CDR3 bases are TGTGCCAGCAGATCGGGGGGCTACGAGCAGTACTTC.

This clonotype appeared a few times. CDR3 nucleotide sequence: TGCAGCGCCCGACTATCCTACGAGCAGTACTTC. Its translation: CSARLSYEQYF. The genes are TRBV29-1 and TRBJ2-7, with a possible D match to TRBD2 (5 bases). The V end was cut by 7 bases, the J end by 1 base, with 8 bases between. Germline V CDR1 and CDR2: SQVTM, ANQGSEA. The CDR3 spans 11 residues.

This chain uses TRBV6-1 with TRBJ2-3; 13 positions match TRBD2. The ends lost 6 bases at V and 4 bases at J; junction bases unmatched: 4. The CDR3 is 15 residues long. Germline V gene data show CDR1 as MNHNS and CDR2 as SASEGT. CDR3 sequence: CASRGGLAGADTQYF. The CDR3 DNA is TGTGCCAGCAGAGGTGGACTAGCGGGAGCAGATACGCAGTATTTT.

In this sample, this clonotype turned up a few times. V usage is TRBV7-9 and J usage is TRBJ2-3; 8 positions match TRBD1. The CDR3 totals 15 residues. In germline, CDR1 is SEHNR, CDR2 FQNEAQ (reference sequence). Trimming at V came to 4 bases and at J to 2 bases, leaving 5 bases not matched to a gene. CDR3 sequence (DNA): TGTGCCAGCAGCTCGACAGGGGAAGTCACAGATACGCAGTATTTT. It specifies CASSSTGEVTDTQYF. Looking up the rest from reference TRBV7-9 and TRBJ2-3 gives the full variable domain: DTGVSQNPRHKITKRGQNVTFRCDPISEHNRLYWYRQTLGQGPEFLTYFQNEAQLEKSRLLSDRFSAERPKGSFSTLEIQRTEQGDSAMYLCASSSTGEVTDTQYFGPGTRLTVL.

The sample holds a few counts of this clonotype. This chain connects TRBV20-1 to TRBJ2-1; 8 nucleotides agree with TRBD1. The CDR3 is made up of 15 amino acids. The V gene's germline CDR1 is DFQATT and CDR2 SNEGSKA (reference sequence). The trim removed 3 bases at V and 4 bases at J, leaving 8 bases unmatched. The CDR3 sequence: CSASPGTGRYNEQFF. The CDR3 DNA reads TGCAGTGCTAGTCCCGGGACAGGCCGATACAATGAGCAGTTCTTC.

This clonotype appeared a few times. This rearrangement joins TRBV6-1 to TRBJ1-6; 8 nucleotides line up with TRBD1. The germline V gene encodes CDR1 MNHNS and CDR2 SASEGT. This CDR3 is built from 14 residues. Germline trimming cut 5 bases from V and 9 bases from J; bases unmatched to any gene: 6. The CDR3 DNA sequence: TGTGCCAGCAGTATAGACAGGGGCGGTTCACCCCTCCACTTT. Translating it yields CASSIDRGGSPLHF.

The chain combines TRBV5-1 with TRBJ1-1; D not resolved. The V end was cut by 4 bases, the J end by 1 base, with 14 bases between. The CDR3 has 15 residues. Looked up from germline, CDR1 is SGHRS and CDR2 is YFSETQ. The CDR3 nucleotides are TGCGCCAGCAGCAGAATCGACACAACGAACACTGAAGCTTTCTTT. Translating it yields CASSRIDTTNTEAFF. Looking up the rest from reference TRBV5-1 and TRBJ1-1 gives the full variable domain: KAGVTQTPRYLIKTRGQQVTLSCSPISGHRSVSWYQQTPGQGLQFLFEYFSETQRNKGNFPGRFSGRQFSNSRSEMNVSTLELGDSALYLCASSRIDTTNTEAFFGQGTRLTVV.

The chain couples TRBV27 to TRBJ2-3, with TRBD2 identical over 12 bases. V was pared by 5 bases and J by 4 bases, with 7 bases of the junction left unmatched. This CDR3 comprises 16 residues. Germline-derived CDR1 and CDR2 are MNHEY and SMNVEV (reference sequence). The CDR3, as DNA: TGTGCCAGCAGTAGCGGACTAGCGGGGCGATCAGATACGCAGTATTTT. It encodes CASSSGLAGRSDTQYF.

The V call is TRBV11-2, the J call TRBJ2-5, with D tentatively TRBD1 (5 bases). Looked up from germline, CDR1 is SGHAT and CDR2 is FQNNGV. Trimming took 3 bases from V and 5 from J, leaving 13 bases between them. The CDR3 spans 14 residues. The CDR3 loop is CASSFGAAWETQYF. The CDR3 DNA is TGTGCCAGCAGCTTTGGGGCCGCCTGGGAGACCCAGTACTTC.

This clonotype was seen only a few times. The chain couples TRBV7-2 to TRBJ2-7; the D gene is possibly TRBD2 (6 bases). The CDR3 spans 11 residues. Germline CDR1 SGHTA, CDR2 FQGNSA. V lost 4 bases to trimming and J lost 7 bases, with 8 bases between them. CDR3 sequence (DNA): TGTGCCAGCAGCTCGACTAGGGAGCAGTACTTC. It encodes CASSSTREQYF.

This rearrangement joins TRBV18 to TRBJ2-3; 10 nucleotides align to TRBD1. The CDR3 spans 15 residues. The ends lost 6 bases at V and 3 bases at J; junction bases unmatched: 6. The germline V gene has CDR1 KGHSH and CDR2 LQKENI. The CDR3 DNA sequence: TGTGCCAGCTCGCCGGGACAGGGGATAACAGATACGCAGTATTTT. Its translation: CASSPGQGITDTQYF. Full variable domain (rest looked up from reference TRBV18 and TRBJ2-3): NAGVMQNPRHLVRRRGQEARLRCSPMKGHSHVYWYRQLPEEGLKFMVYLQKENIIDESGMPKERFSAEFPKEGPSILRIQQVVRGDSAAYFCASSPGQGITDTQYFGPGTRLTVL.

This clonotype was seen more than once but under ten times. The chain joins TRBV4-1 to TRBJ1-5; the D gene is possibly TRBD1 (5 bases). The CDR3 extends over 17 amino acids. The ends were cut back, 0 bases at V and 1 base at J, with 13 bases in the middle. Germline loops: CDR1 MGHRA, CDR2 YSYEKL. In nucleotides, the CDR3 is TGCGCCAGCAGCCAAGATCCTGGGGGAAGAAGCAATCAGCCCCAGCATTTT. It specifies CASSQDPGGRSNQPQHF.

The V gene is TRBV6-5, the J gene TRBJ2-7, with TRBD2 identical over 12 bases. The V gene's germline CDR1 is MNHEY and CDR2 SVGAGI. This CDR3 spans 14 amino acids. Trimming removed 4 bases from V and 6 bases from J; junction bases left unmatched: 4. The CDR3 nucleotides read TGTGCCAGCAGTTTTGGACTAGCGGGAAGCGAGCAGTACTTC. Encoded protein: CASSFGLAGSEQYF.

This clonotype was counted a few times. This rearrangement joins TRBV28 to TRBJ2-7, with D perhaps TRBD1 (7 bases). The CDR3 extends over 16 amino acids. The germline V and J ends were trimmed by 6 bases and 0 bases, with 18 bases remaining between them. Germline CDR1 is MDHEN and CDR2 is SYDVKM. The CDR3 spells CASSPSGQGGSYEQYF. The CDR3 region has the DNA TGTGCCAGCAGCCCCTCGGGGCAGGGGGGCTCCTACGAGCAGTACTTC.

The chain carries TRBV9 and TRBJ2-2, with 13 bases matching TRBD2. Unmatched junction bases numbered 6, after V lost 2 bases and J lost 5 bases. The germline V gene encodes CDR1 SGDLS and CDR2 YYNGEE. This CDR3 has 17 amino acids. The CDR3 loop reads CASSVRLTSGGTGELFF. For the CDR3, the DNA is TGTGCCAGCAGCGTTCGCTTGACTAGCGGGGGGACCGGGGAGCTGTTTTTT.

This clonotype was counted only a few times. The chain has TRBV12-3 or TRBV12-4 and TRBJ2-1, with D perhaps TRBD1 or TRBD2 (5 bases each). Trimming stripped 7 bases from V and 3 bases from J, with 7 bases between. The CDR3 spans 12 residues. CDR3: CASMGVYNEQFF. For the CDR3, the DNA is TGTGCCAGCATGGGGGTCTACAATGAGCAGTTCTTC.

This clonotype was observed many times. The CDR3 nucleotides read TGCAGCGTTGTCCGGGACAGGGCATGGGAGACCCAGTACTTC. This codes for CSVVRDRAWETQYF. The chain carries TRBV29-1 and TRBJ2-5, with 9 bases identical to TRBD1. CDR1 and CDR2 from the germline V gene are SQVTM and ANQGSEA. This CDR3 contains 14 residues. With 4 bases clipped from V and 5 bases from J, the junction kept 8 bases outside the gene matches.

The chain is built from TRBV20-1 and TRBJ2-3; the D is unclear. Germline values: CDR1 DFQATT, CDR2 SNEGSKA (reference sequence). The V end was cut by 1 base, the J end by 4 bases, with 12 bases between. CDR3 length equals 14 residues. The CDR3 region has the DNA TGCAGTGCTAGAGGCCCCATAGTAGCAGATACGCAGTATTTT. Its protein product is CSARGPIVADTQYF.

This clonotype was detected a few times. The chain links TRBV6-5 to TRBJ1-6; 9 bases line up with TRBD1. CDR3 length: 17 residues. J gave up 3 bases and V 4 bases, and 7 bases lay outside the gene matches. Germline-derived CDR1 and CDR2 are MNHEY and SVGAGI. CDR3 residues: CASSSRTTGGYNSPLHF. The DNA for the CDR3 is TGTGCCAGCAGTTCCCGGACGACAGGGGGCTATAATTCACCCCTCCACTTT.

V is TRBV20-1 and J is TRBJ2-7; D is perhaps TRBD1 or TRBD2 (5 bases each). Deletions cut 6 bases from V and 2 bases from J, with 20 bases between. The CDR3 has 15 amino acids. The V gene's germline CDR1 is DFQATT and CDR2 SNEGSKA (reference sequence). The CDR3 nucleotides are TGCAGTGCCCGGACCCGGGACGGACTTCCCTACGAGCAGTACTTC. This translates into CSARTRDGLPYEQYF.

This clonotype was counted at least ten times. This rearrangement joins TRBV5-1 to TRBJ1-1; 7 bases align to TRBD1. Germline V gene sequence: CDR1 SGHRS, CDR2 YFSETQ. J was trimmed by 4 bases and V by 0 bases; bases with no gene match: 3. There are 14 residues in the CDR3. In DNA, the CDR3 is TGCGCCAGCAGCTTGGGACAGGGATTCACTGAAGCTTTCTTT. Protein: CASSLGQGFTEAFF. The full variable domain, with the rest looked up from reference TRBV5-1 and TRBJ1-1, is KAGVTQTPRYLIKTRGQQVTLSCSPISGHRSVSWYQQTPGQGLQFLFEYFSETQRNKGNFPGRFSGRQFSNSRSEMNVSTLELGDSALYLCASSLGQGFTEAFFGQGTRLTVV.